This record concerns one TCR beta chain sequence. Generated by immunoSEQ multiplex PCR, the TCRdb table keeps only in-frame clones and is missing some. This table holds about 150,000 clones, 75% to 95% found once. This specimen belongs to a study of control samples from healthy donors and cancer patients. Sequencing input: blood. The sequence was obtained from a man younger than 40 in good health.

The CDR3 here is CASSLDIGLANYGYTF. CDR3 sequence (DNA): TGTGCCAGCAGCTTAGATATCGGGTTAGCTAACTATGGCTACACCTTC. This chain joins TRBV11-2 and TRBJ1-2; D is unresolved. Germline values: CDR1 SGHAT, CDR2 FQNNGV. The CDR3 has 16 amino acids. V was shortened by 0 bases and J by 0 bases, with 11 bases between the two germline ends.